This entry is about one T cell receptor beta chain. Its antigen is not identified. This entry belongs to a study of breast tumors, draining lymph nodes, adjacent tissues. MiXCR, applied by TCRdb to the multiplex PCR reads, yields one record per CDR3 protein. The sample consists of fewer than 250,000 distinct CDR3 sequences, 32% of them appearing once. Study-wide points: Tumor TCR diversity was below lymph nodes but above nontumor tissue.

Samples came from axillary lymph nodes draining the breast cancer. Sequenced sample: axillary lymph node tissue. This TCR was sampled from a female donor with breast cancer. Some clones in this sample may be carry-over from other donors' samples.

Here the CDR3 DNA reads TGTGCCAGCACTTGGGGAACTGAAGCTTTCTTT. Its protein product is CASTWGTEAFF. This chain connects TRBV5-6 to TRBJ1-1, with no clear D. This CDR3 comprises 11 residues. The V and J ends lost 6 bases and 5 bases respectively, with 8 bases between them. Germline V CDR1 and CDR2: SGHDT, YYEEEE.